This T cell receptor beta chain was captured in a study of control samples from healthy donors and cancer patients. The table came from immunoSEQ multiplex PCR; TCRdb's copy has only in-frame clones and leaves some out. This sample yields some 150,000 clones, of which 85% to 95% are seen a single time; 11% to 15% belongs to the top ten. This clonotype was obtained from a man aged 55 to 70 with colorectal cancer. The specimen sequenced was PBMCs.

The CDR3 loop is CASSLRSGGGYNEQFF. CDR3 DNA sequence: TGTGCCAGCAGCTTGCGGTCCGGGGGGGGCTACAATGAGCAGTTCTTC. The gene calls are TRBV5-4 and TRBJ2-1; 8 positions agree with TRBD2. CDR1 and CDR2 (germline): SGHNT, YYREEE (reference sequence). The CDR3 consists of 16 residues. Trimming at V came to 1 base and at J to 3 bases, leaving 6 bases not matched to a gene. Using reference TRBV5-4 and TRBJ2-1 for the parts outside the CDR3, the full variable domain is ETGVTQSPTHLIKTRGQQVTLRCSSQSGHNTVSWYQQALGQGPQFIFQYYREEENGRGNFPPRFSGLQFPNYSSELNVNALELDDSALYLCASSLRSGGGYNEQFFGPGTRLTVL.